The rows below give T cell receptor beta chains drawn from one sample of a study of blood T cell repertoires in COVID-19. Sequenced by immunoSEQ multiplex PCR; TCRdb stores in-frame clones only, minus some. The repertoire holds about 300,000 clones, with just under 90% as singletons. The specimen sequenced was peripheral blood. These receptors came from a woman aged 25 to 39 with COVID-19, enrolled during active disease. Both conserved end residues are part of each CDR3. The D gene is left open where the match is weak.

d_call,v_call,j_call,cdr3_aa
.,TRBV18,TRBJ2-1,CASSRTDINEQFF
.,TRBV10-3,TRBJ2-1,CAISDLGQSSYNEQFF
.,TRBV9,TRBJ2-2,CASEDSNTGELFF
TRBD1,TRBV18,TRBJ2-1,CASSPQVGQNEQFF
.,TRBV2,TRBJ2-3,CASSGSVRGDTQYF
.,TRBV5-1,TRBJ1-3,CASSPQGGATSGNTIYF
.,TRBV6-5,TRBJ1-2,CASSPRERGIHGYTF
.,TRBV2,TRBJ1-3,CASSDRLGNTIYF
TRBD2,TRBV24-1,TRBJ2-7,CATSEPGLAGGPQYF
TRBD1,TRBV6-1,TRBJ1-1,CASSGLTGVMNTEAFF
.,TRBV6-5,TRBJ2-5,CASSPSGTPETQYF
TRBD2,TRBV5-6,TRBJ2-3,CASSLLSGGISSTDTQYF
TRBD1,TRBV6-2/TRBV6-3,TRBJ1-6,CASNPQGQEYNSPLHF
.,TRBV7-9,TRBJ1-2,CASSSWEGHYGYTF
.,TRBV6-2/TRBV6-3,TRBJ1-1,CASSYPPPGTEAFF
.,TRBV2,TRBJ2-3,CASRAITQYF
.,TRBV6-5,TRBJ2-7,CASWGGFDEQYF
TRBD1,TRBV28,TRBJ1-2,CASSTAGTGGAYGYTF
.,TRBV5-6,TRBJ1-2,CASGRGMVNYGYTF
.,TRBV5-1,TRBJ1-6,CASRGGDTPLHF
TRBD1,TRBV7-6,TRBJ1-2,CASSLSPGQGPRGYTF
TRBD1,TRBV6-2/TRBV6-3,TRBJ1-2,CASSQHRGLDYGYTF
TRBD2,TRBV7-2,TRBJ2-5,CASNRGGGFGETQYF
.,TRBV2,TRBJ2-7,CASSETPSYEQYF